Below are 4 T cell receptor beta chains sequenced from a single sample in a study of cytomegalovirus exposure and HLA in healthy donors. Vbeta (60) and Jbeta (13) primers were used in the PCR. TCRdb's table, derived via immunoSEQ multiplex PCR, lists solely in-frame clones and lacks some. Altogether around 110,000 clones are present, about 68% being singletons, with the ten largest covering less than 9.5%. The sequencing input was PBMCs. The receptor set was obtained from a woman aged 40 to 55 in good health and CMV-seropositive.

The count of this clone is one. J is TRBJ1-2 and V is TRBV4-2, with no clear D. There are 15 residues in the CDR3. Germline-derived CDR1 and CDR2 are LGHNA and YNFKEQ. V lost 0 bases to trimming and J lost 9 bases, with 17 bases between them. CDR3 sequence: CASSQDSGNAKSYTF. CDR3 bases: TGTGCCAGCAGCCAAGACTCCGGGAACGCTAAGAGCTACACCTTC.

This sequence joins TRBV27 and TRBJ1-6; weak D call: TRBD1 (5 bases). CDR3 length: 15 residues. In germline, CDR1 is MNHEY, CDR2 SMNVEV (reference sequence). Trimming cost V 6 bases and J 5 bases, with 14 bases left between them. CDR3 DNA: TGTGCCAGCAGAGTAGACAGCCGGCATAATTCACCCCTCCACTTT. Translation gives CASRVDSRHNSPLHF.

The rearrangement links TRBV7-6 to TRBJ2-7; D is undetermined. The CDR3 has 12 amino acids. V dropped 7 bases and J dropped 3 bases, with 10 bases sitting between them. Per the germline V gene, CDR1 is SGHVS and CDR2 is FNYEAQ. The CDR3 sequence: CASTRVDYEQYF. The CDR3 DNA sequence: TGTGCCAGCACCCGAGTCGACTACGAGCAGTACTTC.

This chain joins TRBV5-1 and TRBJ2-5; 10 nucleotides align to TRBD2. CDR1 and CDR2 from the germline V gene are SGHRS and YFSETQ. CDR3 size: 14 residues. V shed 7 bases, J shed 2 bases, and the junction held 5 bases outside the gene matches. CDR3: CASQASGRQETQYF. DNA for the CDR3: TGCGCCAGCCAGGCTAGCGGGAGACAAGAGACCCAGTACTTC. The full variable domain, with the rest looked up from reference TRBV5-1 and TRBJ2-5, is KAGVTQTPRYLIKTRGQQVTLSCSPISGHRSVSWYQQTPGQGLQFLFEYFSETQRNKGNFPGRFSGRQFSNSRSEMNVSTLELGDSALYLCASQASGRQETQYFGPGTRLLVL.